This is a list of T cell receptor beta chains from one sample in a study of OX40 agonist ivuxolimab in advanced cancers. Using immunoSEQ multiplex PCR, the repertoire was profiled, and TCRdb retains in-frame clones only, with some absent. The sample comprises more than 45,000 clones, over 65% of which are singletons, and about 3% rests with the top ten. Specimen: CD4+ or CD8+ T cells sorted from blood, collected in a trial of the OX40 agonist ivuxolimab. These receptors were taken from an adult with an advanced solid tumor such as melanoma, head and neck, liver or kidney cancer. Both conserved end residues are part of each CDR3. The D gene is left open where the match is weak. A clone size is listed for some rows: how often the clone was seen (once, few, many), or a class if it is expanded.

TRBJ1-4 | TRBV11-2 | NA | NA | TGTGCCAGCAGCTTCAACAGTGCAACTAATGAAAAACTGTTTTTT | CASSFNSATNEKLFF
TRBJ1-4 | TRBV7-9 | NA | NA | TGTGCCAGCAGCTTCTCGGGGACCGCAACTGAAAAACTGTTTTTT | CASSFSGTATEKLFF
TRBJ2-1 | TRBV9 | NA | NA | TGTGCCAGCAGCGTAGCCGGGAAGGAGCAGTTCTTC | CASSVAGKEQFF
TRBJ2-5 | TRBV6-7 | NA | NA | TGTGCCAGCAGTTACCCCCCGGGCAGTCAAGAGACCCAGTACTTC | CASSYPPGSQETQYF
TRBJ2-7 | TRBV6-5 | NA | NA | TGTGCCAGCAGTTACTCGATGGTCGGGGCCTACGAGCAGTACTTC | CASSYSMVGAYEQYF
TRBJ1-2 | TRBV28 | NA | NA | TGTGCCAGCAGTTTATCGGCAGGTACGAACTATGGCTACACCTTC | CASSLSAGTNYGYTF
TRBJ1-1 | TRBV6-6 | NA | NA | TGTGCCAGCAGCTTACGGGACACCATGGAAGCTTTCTTT | CASSLRDTMEAFF
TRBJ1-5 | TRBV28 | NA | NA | TGTGCCAGCACCCCCGTCGGGCAGGGTCTAGGTCAGCCCCAGCATTTT | CASTPVGQGLGQPQHF
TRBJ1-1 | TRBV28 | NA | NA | TGTGCCAGCATCGATTGGTGGCAGGGGAACTTACAAGCTTTCTTT | CASIDWWQGNLQAFF
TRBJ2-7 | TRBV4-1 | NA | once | TGCGCCAGCAGCCAACGAGCCTCCTACGAGCAGTACTTC | CASSQRASYEQYF
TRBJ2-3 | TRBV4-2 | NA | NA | TGTGCCAGCAGCCGTAGGTCAGGGGCAAGCACAGATACGCAGTATTTT | CASSRRSGASTDTQYF
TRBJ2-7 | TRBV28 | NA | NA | TGTGCCAGCAGTTCTATGACCCTTGGCTCCTACGAGCAGTACTTC | CASSSMTLGSYEQYF
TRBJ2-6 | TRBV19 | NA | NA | TGTGCCAGTCGACGGTCCGGGGACCGTAGCTCTGGGGCCAACGTCCTGACTTTC | CASRRSGDRSSGANVLTF
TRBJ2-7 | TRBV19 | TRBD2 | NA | TGTGCCAGTAGTCCTCGACGGGGGGTGACCTACGAGCAGTACTTC | CASSPRRGVTYEQYF
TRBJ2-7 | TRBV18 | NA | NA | TGTGCCAGCACCTTATCGACTAAAGTGAACGAGCAGTACTTC | CASTLSTKVNEQYF
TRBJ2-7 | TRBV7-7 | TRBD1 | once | TGTGCTAGCAGCTTCGGCCGGGACAGCTCCTACGAGCAGTACTTC | CASSFGRDSSYEQYF
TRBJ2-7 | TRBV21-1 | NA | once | TGTGCCAGCGGGGACGGTATCTACGAGCAGTACTTC | CASGDGIYEQYF
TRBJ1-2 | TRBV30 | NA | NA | TGTGCCTGGACAGCTAACTATGGCTACACCTTC | CAWTANYGYTF
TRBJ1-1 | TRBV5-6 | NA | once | TGTGCCAGCAGCTTTAGTCGCCAGGGTCAAGCTTTCTTT | CASSFSRQGQAFF
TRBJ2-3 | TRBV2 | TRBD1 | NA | TGTGCCAGCACCGAGGACAGGGGGTTCACAGATACGCAGTATTTT | CASTEDRGFTDTQYF
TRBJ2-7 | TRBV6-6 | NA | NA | TGTGCCAGCAGTACTACGAGGGAGCAGTACTTC | CASSTTREQYF
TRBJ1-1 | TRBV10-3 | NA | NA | TGTGCCATCAGTGAGCCGAGTGAAGCCGTACGGAACACTGAAGCTTTCTTT | CAISEPSEAVRNTEAFF
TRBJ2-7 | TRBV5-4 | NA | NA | TGTGCCAGCAGCTTACTGTCCGGGTCGGAGCAGTACTTC | CASSLLSGSEQYF
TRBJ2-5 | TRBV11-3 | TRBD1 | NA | TGTGCCAGCAGCCGGGACAGCAAAGAGACCCAGTACTTC | CASSRDSKETQYF
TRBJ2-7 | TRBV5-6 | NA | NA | TGTGCCAGCAGCGCCTACAAGGACGAGCAGTACTTC | CASSAYKDEQYF
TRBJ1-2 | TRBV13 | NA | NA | TGTGCCAGCAGCTTGCGACAGGACGTATACTATGGCTACACCTTC | CASSLRQDVYYGYTF
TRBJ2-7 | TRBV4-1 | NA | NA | TGCGCCAGCAGCCAAGCCCCGACGCCAATCTACGAGCAGTACTTC | CASSQAPTPIYEQYF
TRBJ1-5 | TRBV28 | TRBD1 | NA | TGTGCCAGCAGTTACCCGGGACAGGGGGCCGGCCAGCCCCAGCATTTT | CASSYPGQGAGQPQHF
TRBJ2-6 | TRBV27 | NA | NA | TGTGCCAGCAGTCGGGCGGGGGCCAACGTCCTGACTTTC | CASSRAGANVLTF
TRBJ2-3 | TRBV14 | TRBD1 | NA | TGTGCCAGCAGCCAAGATGCCACACAAGGGGGCAGTCATTTT | CASSQDATQGGSHF
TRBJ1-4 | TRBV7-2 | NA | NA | TGTGCCAGCAGCGTCTTTAATGAAAAACTGTTTTTT | CASSVFNEKLFF
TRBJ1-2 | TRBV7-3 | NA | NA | TGTGCCAGCAGCCCAGACTGGAGCTATGGCTACACCTTC | CASSPDWSYGYTF
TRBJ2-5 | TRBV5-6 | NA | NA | TGTGCCAGCAGCGGAACAGGGTCGGGGAAAGAGACCCAGTACTTC | CASSGTGSGKETQYF
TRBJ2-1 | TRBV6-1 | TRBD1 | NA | TGTGCCAGCAGTGGTTCCAGGGGGCTATACAATGAGCAGTTCTTC | CASSGSRGLYNEQFF
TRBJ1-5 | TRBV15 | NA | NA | TGTGCCACCCAAAAGCAGGGGAACCAGCCCCAGCATTTT | CATQKQGNQPQHF
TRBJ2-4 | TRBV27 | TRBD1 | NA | TGTGCCAGCACAACCCTGACAGGGATAAGGTACTTC | CASTTLTGIRYF
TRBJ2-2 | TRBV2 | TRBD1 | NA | TGTGCCAGCAGACTCGGACAGGGTGCCGGGGAGCTGTTTTTT | CASRLGQGAGELFF
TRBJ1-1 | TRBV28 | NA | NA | TGTGCCAGCAGGTTTGCCGGTTGGACTGAAGCTTTCTTT | CASRFAGWTEAFF
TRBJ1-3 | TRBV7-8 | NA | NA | TGTGCCAGCAGCGGGGGTCAAGGAAACACCATATATTTT | CASSGGQGNTIYF
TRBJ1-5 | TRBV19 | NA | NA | TGTGCCAGTAGTATTCAGGGATACAATCAGCCCCAGCATTTT | CASSIQGYNQPQHF
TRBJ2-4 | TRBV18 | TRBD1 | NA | TGTGCCAGCTCACCACAGGGGGCTGAAAACATTCAGTACTTC | CASSPQGAENIQYF
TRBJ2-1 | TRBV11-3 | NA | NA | TGTGCCAGCAGCTTAGAGTCCTGGGACAATGAGCAGTTCTTC | CASSLESWDNEQFF
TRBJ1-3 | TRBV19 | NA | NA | TGTGCCAGTAATCGGCAACGCTCTGGAAACACCATATATTTT | CASNRQRSGNTIYF
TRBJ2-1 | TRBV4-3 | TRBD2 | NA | TGCGCCAGCAGCCAGCCTCGGGCTAGCGGGGGGAATGAGCAGTTCTTC | CASSQPRASGGNEQFF